This T cell receptor beta chain appears in the sequencing data of a study of response to subunit inactivated influenza vaccine. Study-wide findings and caveats: A suggestion made by the authors is that each seasonal influenza vaccination recruits few new T cells.

TCRdb called the RT-PCR reads again in MiXCR, with one record for every CDR3 protein. The sample lists over 650,000 distinct CDR3 sequences, approximately 18% seen once, with around 9.9% in the top ten. V gave up 4 bases and J gave up 3 bases, with 9 bases separating them. Germline loops: CDR1 ENHRY, CDR2 SYGVKD. This CDR3 contains 14 residues. This clonotype was recorded a few times. Its target is not known. The rearrangement joins TRBV10-3 to TRBJ2-2; TRBD1 might be the D (5 bases). The origin of this receptor is a middle-aged man who received an inactivated influenza vaccine. The material was PBMCs from blood, obtained 5 days after vaccination. CDR3 nucleotide sequence: TGTGCCATCAGTGTCTCACAGGACACCGGGGAGCTGTTTTTT. Amino acid sequence: CAISVSQDTGELFF.